Presented here are 30 T cell receptor beta chains from one specimen sequenced in a study of blood T cells in healthy people across ages. Combining a sample-barcoded 5' primer with a J-beta primer mix, a second PCR ran for roughly 7 to 11 cycles. In TCRdb, the 5' RACE reads were re-called with MiXCR into one record per CDR3 protein. Counted here are about 1.8 million distinct CDR3 sequences, roughly 50% occurring once; the ten biggest clones make up around 2.1%. The material sequenced was blood. The receptors come from a woman between 40 and 50 years old in good health.

V gene TRBV25-1 combines with J gene TRBJ2-2; 10 bases align to TRBD1. The CDR3 totals 15 residues. The germline gives CDR1 MGHDK, CDR2 SYGVNS. The ends lost 6 bases at V and 3 bases at J; junction bases unmatched: 4. CDR3 loop: CASRMTGGDTGELFF. The CDR3 DNA reads as TGTGCCAGCAGAATGACAGGGGGCGACACCGGGGAGCTGTTTTTT.

The chain recombines TRBV28 with TRBJ2-1; D unresolved. V was pared by 8 bases and J by 2 bases, with 13 bases between. Germline V gives CDR1 MDHEN, CDR2 SYDVKM. The CDR3 loop spans 14 amino acids. CDR3 nucleotide sequence: TGTGCCAGCCGTACACCACTTACCTACAATGAGCAGTTCTTC. Translating gives CASRTPLTYNEQFF.

This clonotype occurred a few times. The rearrangement links TRBV20-1 to TRBJ2-7, with 9 bases aligning to TRBD2. After removal of 6 bases from V and 3 bases from J, the junction contained 9 bases not matched to a gene. CDR3 length: 14 amino acids. Germline CDR1 DFQATT, CDR2 SNEGSKA (reference sequence). The CDR3 is CSAAGLAMDYEQYF. CDR3 DNA sequence: TGCAGTGCCGCCGGACTAGCGATGGACTACGAGCAGTACTTC.

The chain recombines TRBV20-1 with TRBJ1-2; no reliable D call. CDR1 is DFQATT, CDR2 SNEGSKA, per germline (reference sequence). V was trimmed by 3 bases and J by 7 bases, leaving 15 bases between them. CDR3 length: 13 residues. This CDR3 is CSASGQIERGYTF. The CDR3 nucleotides are TGCAGTGCTAGTGGCCAGATCGAACGTGGCTACACCTTC.

The V call is TRBV29-1, the J call TRBJ2-1; either TRBD1 or TRBD2 may fit D (6 bases each). This CDR3 has 16 residues. The germline V gene encodes CDR1 SQVTM and CDR2 ANQGSEA. V shed 1 base and J shed 8 bases, with 21 bases lying between them. In DNA, the CDR3 is TGCAGCGTTGAAGTTTTGGGGGGCCCTGCGGTCGATGAGCAGTTCTTC. Translation gives CSVEVLGGPAVDEQFF.

V and J are TRBV20-1 and TRBJ2-1, with D maybe TRBD2 (5 bases). Trimming removed 3 bases from V and 9 bases from J, with 15 bases in between. This CDR3 has 13 residues. Germline values: CDR1 DFQATT, CDR2 SNEGSKA (reference sequence). The CDR3 sequence: CSARGGLETEQFF. The DNA for the CDR3 is TGCAGTGCTAGGGGCGGACTGGAGACTGAGCAGTTCTTC.

The V call is TRBV6-1, the J call TRBJ1-5, with TRBD1 identical over 8 bases. Looked up from germline, CDR1 is MNHNS and CDR2 is SASEGT. With 1 base clipped from V and 4 bases from J, the junction kept 12 bases outside the gene matches. The CDR3 has 18 residues. The CDR3 protein is CASSEGAGTGRPNQPQHF. CDR3 DNA: TGTGCCAGCAGTGAAGGGGCCGGGACAGGTCGGCCAAATCAGCCCCAGCATTTT.

As to this clonotype: Its ends do not fully match the called genes, so a read error is possible. V and J are TRBV7-2 and TRBJ2-5, with TRBD2 matching over 9 bases. This CDR3 is 18 amino acids long. In germline, CDR1 is SGHTA, CDR2 FQGNSA. The CDR3 nucleotides read TGTGCCAGCAGCCTAGCCGGGACTAGCATAACCCGCACAAATGAGCAGTACTTC. This translates into CASSLAGTSITRTNEQYF.

The CDR3 loop is CASSQVSWGITDTQYF. CDR3 DNA sequence: TGTGCCAGCAGCCAAGTGTCCTGGGGGATCACAGATACGCAGTATTTT. The chain recombines TRBV14 with TRBJ2-3, with D perhaps matching TRBD1 or TRBD2 (5 bases each). This CDR3 is 16 amino acids long. V was trimmed by 1 base and J by 2 bases, leaving 13 bases between them. Germline-derived CDR1 and CDR2 are SGHDN and FVKESK.

This clonotype has just one count. V gene TRBV6-1 combines with J gene TRBJ1-5, with D hard to call. This CDR3 has 14 residues. Germline V CDR1 and CDR2: MNHNS, SASEGT. Trimming shortened V by 2 bases and J by 4 bases, and 9 bases separated the two germline ends. The CDR3, as DNA: TGTGCCAGCAGTGAAACTCCGACAAATCAGCCCCAGCATTTT. Its translation is CASSETPTNQPQHF.

The V gene is TRBV7-2, the J gene TRBJ2-5; TRBD2 agrees at 8 bases. The CDR3 extends over 16 amino acids. V dropped 2 bases and J dropped 4; count of bases not matched to a gene: 9. The germline V gene encodes CDR1 SGHTA and CDR2 FQGNSA. This chain's CDR3 is CASSLSVAGFGETQYF. The CDR3 DNA sequence: TGTGCCAGCAGCTTATCGGTAGCGGGGTTCGGAGAGACCCAGTACTTC.

This chain links TRBV18 with TRBJ2-7; no clear D gene. V dropped 2 bases and J dropped 6 bases, with 8 bases sitting between them. There are 12 residues in the CDR3. CDR1 is KGHSH, CDR2 LQKENI, per germline. CDR3 protein: CASSPGPGEQYF. In DNA form, the CDR3 reads TGTGCCAGCTCACCAGGGCCAGGCGAGCAGTACTTC.

The chain couples TRBV6-1 to TRBJ1-2; 10 bases fit TRBD1. V gave up 6 bases and J gave up 7 bases; unmatched junction bases: 5. The length of the CDR3 is 13 residues. Germline CDR1 MNHNS, CDR2 SASEGT. CDR3 region: CASRTGGLGGYTF. The CDR3 DNA reads as TGTGCCAGCAGGACAGGGGGCCTCGGTGGCTACACCTTC.

The genes are TRBV5-8 and TRBJ2-1; no clear D gene. Germline values: CDR1 SGHTS, CDR2 YDEGEE. Trimming cost V 1 base and J 0 bases, with 14 bases left between them. This CDR3 spans 17 amino acids. For the CDR3, the DNA is TGTGCCAGCAGCTTGTTTCGAAGTGTTAGCTCCTACAATGAGCAGTTCTTC. It codes for CASSLFRSVSSYNEQFF.

This chain uses TRBV20-1 with TRBJ2-4; D is perhaps TRBD1 or TRBD2 (5 bases each). The germline CDR1 and CDR2 sequences are DFQATT and SNEGSKA (reference sequence). The CDR3 loop spans 18 amino acids. V dropped 6 bases and J dropped 0 bases, with 24 bases sitting between them. The CDR3 bases are TGCAGTGCGCCACTCCCGGGACGGCAGATTTTAGCCAAAAACATTCAGTACTTC. It codes for CSAPLPGRQILAKNIQYF.

In DNA, the CDR3 is TGTGCCAGCAGCCCGAGTGGGGACAGGGTGACCAAAAACATTCAGTACTTC. Protein product: CASSPSGDRVTKNIQYF. The chain joins TRBV7-9 to TRBJ2-4; 9 bases are shared with TRBD1. The CDR3 loop spans 17 amino acids. Trimming removed 5 bases from V and 2 bases from J; junction bases left unmatched: 10. The germline V gene has CDR1 SEHNR and CDR2 FQNEAQ (reference sequence).

The rearrangement joins TRBV6-5 to TRBJ2-4; 7 positions match TRBD2. The J call could be wrong; TRBJ2-5 is a better fit for the DNA end. This CDR3 is built from 13 residues. The V gene's germline CDR1 is MNHEY and CDR2 SVGAGI. The CDR3: CASSFTSEQTQYF. Written as DNA, the CDR3 is TGTGCCAGCAGTTTCACTAGCGAGCAGACCCAGTACTTC.

The chain carries TRBV12-3 or TRBV12-4 and TRBJ1-4, with unresolved D. The germline V and J ends were trimmed by 1 base and 5 bases, with 17 bases remaining between them. This CDR3 is 17 amino acids long. The CDR3 DNA sequence: TGTGCCAGCAGTTTAGGAGCAAGGAGACGAAAAAATGAAAAACTGTTTTTT. It yields the protein CASSLGARRRKNEKLFF.

This clonotype was seen only a few times. The chain carries TRBV7-2 and TRBJ2-7; perhaps TRBD1 as D (6 bases). Trimming pared 4 bases from V and 0 bases from J, leaving 13 bases between. Germline CDR1 SGHTA, CDR2 FQGNSA. The CDR3 sequence is 15 residues long. CDR3 sequence: CASSYDRSSSYEQYF. The CDR3, as DNA: TGTGCCAGCAGCTACGACAGGAGTTCCTCCTACGAGCAGTACTTC.

This chain uses TRBV7-2 with TRBJ1-1; D is undetermined. V dropped 2 bases and J dropped 1 base, with 8 bases sitting between them. This CDR3 contains 14 residues. The V gene's germline CDR1 is SGHTA and CDR2 FQGNSA. The CDR3 DNA reads TGTGCCAGCAGCTTACCAGGATGGAACACTGAAGCTTTCTTT. Its translation: CASSLPGWNTEAFF.

This chain links TRBV6-4 with TRBJ2-1, with 7 bases fitting TRBD2. V lost 9 bases and J lost 7; bases outside the gene matches: 15. CDR3 length: 15 amino acids. From germline, CDR1 is MRHNA and CDR2 SNTAGT. The CDR3 loop is CASNYPRRGLNEQFF. The CDR3 DNA reads as TGTGCCAGTAATTACCCGAGGCGGGGGTTGAATGAGCAGTTCTTC.

The chain has TRBV7-8 and TRBJ2-7; 7 bases map to TRBD1. V shed 8 bases, J shed 6 bases, and the junction held 10 bases outside the gene matches. CDR1 is SGHVS, CDR2 FQNEAQ, per germline. The CDR3 loop spans 13 amino acids. CDR3 sequence reads: CASRLRGQSEQYF. The DNA of the CDR3 is TGTGCCAGCCGACTGAGGGGGCAATCCGAGCAGTACTTC.

The V and J genes are TRBV5-1 and TRBJ2-3; D gene uncertain. Trimming shortened V by 2 bases and J by 2 bases, and 9 bases separated the two germline ends. The CDR3 runs 14 residues. Germline V gene sequence: CDR1 SGHRS, CDR2 YFSETQ. The CDR3, as DNA: TGCGCCAGCAGCTTCCCTTCTCACACAGATACGCAGTATTTT. Translation gives CASSFPSHTDTQYF.

This chain connects TRBV7-2 to TRBJ2-7, with D unresolved. CDR1 SGHTA and CDR2 FQGNSA come from the germline V gene. The germline V and J ends were trimmed by 3 bases and 3 bases, with 9 bases remaining between them. CDR3 length: 13 amino acids. The CDR3 DNA is TGTGCCAGCAGCTTTGTGGTGGACTACGAGCAGTACTTC. Its translation is CASSFVVDYEQYF. The whole variable domain, remainder taken from reference TRBV7-2 and TRBJ2-7, is GAGVSQSPSNKVTEKGKDVELRCDPISGHTALYWYRQSLGQGLEFLIYFQGNSAPDKSGLPSDRFSAERTGGSVSTLTIQRTQQEDSAVYLCASSFVVDYEQYFGPGTRLTVT.

The J gene is TRBJ2-5, the V gene TRBV20-1; the D gene is possibly TRBD2 (5 bases). The CDR3 sequence is 11 residues long. Germline-derived CDR1 and CDR2 are DFQATT and SNEGSKA (reference sequence). The V and J ends lost 6 bases and 5 bases respectively, with 10 bases between them. The DNA for the CDR3 is TGCAGTGCCGATGAGGGCGAGACCCAGTACTTC. It translates to CSADEGETQYF.

The chain joins TRBV29-1 to TRBJ1-2; the D is unclear. The CDR3 consists of 12 residues. Looked up from germline, CDR1 is SQVTM and CDR2 is ANQGSEA. V was shortened by 2 bases and J by 6 bases, with 10 bases between the two germline ends. CDR3: CSVEQERDGYTF. The CDR3 DNA follows: TGCAGCGTTGAACAGGAGCGGGATGGCTACACCTTC.

The CDR3 DNA reads as TGTGCCAGCAGCCCGGGGAGGGGGCGGTCAGAGACCCAGTACTTC. Amino acids: CASSPGRGRSETQYF. This chain connects TRBV14 to TRBJ2-5; D possibly matches TRBD1 or TRBD2 (7 bases each). The CDR3 is 15 residues long. Germline assignment: CDR1 SGHDN and CDR2 FVKESK. V was cut by 4 bases and J by 4 bases, with 16 bases left in between.

The genes are TRBV20-1 and TRBJ2-5; D might be TRBD2 (6 bases). The CDR3 is made up of 13 amino acids. From germline, CDR1 is DFQATT and CDR2 SNEGSKA (reference sequence). The V end was cut by 1 base, the J end by 2 bases, with 8 bases between. Here the CDR3 DNA reads TGCAGTGCTAGAGGACTAGAACAAGAGACCCAGTACTTC. Amino acid sequence: CSARGLEQETQYF.

J is TRBJ2-7 and V is TRBV3-1, with D perhaps matching TRBD2 (7 bases). V was trimmed by 1 base and J by 7 bases, leaving 17 bases between them. CDR1 is LGHDT and CDR2 is YNNKEL in the germline V gene (reference sequence). The CDR3 has 15 amino acids. The CDR3 loop is CASSQGDGGRREQYF. The CDR3 DNA sequence: TGTGCCAGCAGCCAAGGTGACGGGGGGCGGAGGGAGCAGTACTTC.

DNA for the CDR3: TGCAGTGCTAGAGAAAGTGGGGGGACAGGGGCGTCCGAGCAGTACTTC. It translates to CSARESGGTGASEQYF. This chain connects TRBV20-1 to TRBJ2-7; TRBD1 aligns across 10 bases. The CDR3 sequence is 16 residues long. CDR1 is DFQATT and CDR2 is SNEGSKA in the germline V gene (reference sequence). The junction had 11 bases not matched to a gene; V was cut back by 0 bases and J by 6 bases.